The 22 T cell receptor beta chains given below trace back to one sample, sequenced in a study of blood T cells in healthy people across ages. PCR was performed a second time for about 7 to 11 cycles using a sample-barcoded 5' primer and a J-beta primer mix. TCRdb reprocessed the 5' RACE reads with MiXCR, giving one entry per CDR3 protein. The sample records over a million distinct CDR3 sequences, 42% being singletons. The sequencing sample was made of blood. The receptors were sampled from a woman aged 18-35 years in good health.

Turning to this clonotype: One end of the junction varies from germline; a read error may be responsible. This sequence joins TRBV5-4 and TRBJ2-7; either TRBD1 or TRBD2 may supply D (6 bases each). Per germline, CDR1 SGHNT and CDR2 YYREEE (reference sequence). The CDR3 is made up of 14 amino acids. DNA for the CDR3: TGTACCAGCAGTCTAGGGGGGATCTCCTACGAGCAGTACTTC. Encoded protein: CTSSLGGISYEQYF.

This clonotype appeared a single time. The rearrangement links TRBV21-1 to TRBJ2-5. The J call is doubtful: the DNA matches TRBJ2-7 better. TRBV21-1 is deemed a pseudogene. The CDR3 runs to 12 residues. Here the CDR3 DNA reads TGTGCCAGCAGGGGAAAAACCTACGAGCAGTACTTC. This codes for CASRGKTYEQYF.

The J gene is TRBJ1-1, the V gene TRBV15, with D unresolved. Germline-derived CDR1 and CDR2 are LNHNV and YYDKDF (reference sequence). The V and J ends lost 3 bases and 4 bases respectively, with 12 bases between them. The CDR3 runs to 14 residues. The CDR3: CATSSDRWGTEAFF. The CDR3 DNA follows: TGTGCCACCAGCAGCGATCGGTGGGGCACTGAAGCTTTCTTT. Full variable domain (remainder filled in from reference TRBV15 and TRBJ1-1): DAMVIQNPRYQVTQFGKPVTLSCSQTLNHNVMYWYQQKSSQAPKLLFHYYDKDFNNEADTPDNFQSRRPNTSFCFLDIRSPGLGDTAMYLCATSSDRWGTEAFFGQGTRLTVV.

This clonotype showed up just a few times. J is TRBJ1-5 and V is TRBV6-6; D not resolved. V was shortened by 8 bases and J by 6 bases, with 8 bases between the two germline ends. CDR1 and CDR2 from the germline V gene are MNHNY and SVGAGI (reference sequence). The CDR3 has 11 amino acids. The CDR3 region has the DNA TGTGCCAGCCCCTCTCCTCAGCCCCAGCATTTT. Translation: CASPSPQPQHF.

For this clonotype: A much bigger clone sits one base away, suggesting this may be a read error. This CDR3 is missing its conserved last phenylalanine or tryptophan, likely due to a read error. The limits of the CDR3 on the DNA are not certain, so only TCRdb's listed CDR3 is given. The chain is built from TRBV27 and TRBJ1-2; the table gives TRBD1 as D, unverified against the DNA. The CDR3 comprises 14 residues, both ends counted. CDR1 is MNHEY and CDR2 is SMNVEV in the germline V gene (reference sequence). CDR3 in amino acids: CASSPQGQVTGGTL.

In this sample, this clonotype turned up a few times. CDR3: CASSLEQATDTQYF. CDR3 sequence (DNA): TGTGCCAGCAGTTTAGAACAGGCTACAGATACGCAGTATTTT. The gene calls are TRBV12-3 or TRBV12-4 and TRBJ2-3; D perhaps matches TRBD1 (5 bases). The length of the CDR3 is 14 residues. With 1 base removed from V and 3 bases from J, the gap between germline ends came to 8 bases.

The chain links TRBV15 to TRBJ1-2, with D perhaps matching TRBD1 (5 bases). The germline gives CDR1 LNHNV, CDR2 YYDKDF (reference sequence). This CDR3 is built from 13 residues. Trimming took off 5 bases at V and 10 bases at J, with 17 bases between the two ends. The CDR3 DNA reads TGTGCCACCAGCCCCCGGGACGAAGGGCTCTACACCTTC. Protein: CATSPRDEGLYTF.

The table lists this clonotype with a few counts. V gene TRBV5-6 combines with J gene TRBJ2-7, with D unresolved. V was cut by 3 bases and J by 5 bases, with 12 bases left in between. Germline V CDR1 and CDR2: SGHDT, YYEEEE. This CDR3 has 13 residues. The CDR3 sequence is CASSWQMHHEQYF. CDR3 DNA sequence: TGTGCCAGCAGCTGGCAAATGCACCACGAGCAGTACTTC.

This clonotype was counted only a few times. The chain couples TRBV4-3 to TRBJ2-1, with D uncertain. Trimming removed 8 bases at V and 6 bases at J, with 11 bases between. Germline V gives CDR1 LGHNA, CDR2 YSLEER. The CDR3 runs to 12 residues. CDR3 nucleotides: TGCGCCAGCCGGAGTTGGTCCAATGAGCAGTTCTTC. Protein: CASRSWSNEQFF.

The CDR3 spells CASSPRQGLGIDTQYF. CDR3 nucleotides: TGTGCCAGCAGCCCACGTCAGGGACTTGGCATAGATACGCAGTATTTT. V is TRBV11-2 and J is TRBJ2-3, with D possibly TRBD2 on 6 matching bases. V was trimmed by 5 bases and J by 5 bases, leaving 20 bases between them. The germline V gene has CDR1 SGHAT and CDR2 FQNNGV. The CDR3 is 16 amino acids.

The chain recombines TRBV2 with TRBJ2-4; the D gene is possibly TRBD2 (5 bases). With 7 bases removed from V and 4 bases from J, the gap between germline ends came to 14 bases. Germline V CDR1 and CDR2: SNHLY, FYNNEI. There are 14 residues in the CDR3. The CDR3 coding sequence is TGTGCCAGCAATGGTGGCGGGCGGAAAAACATTCAGTACTTC. This gives the protein CASNGGGRKNIQYF.

CDR3 sequence reads: CASSLFIDRAGGTTRYNEQFF. CDR3 bases: TGTGCCAGCAGCTTATTTATAGATCGGGCGGGGGGGACCACCCGTTACAATGAGCAGTTCTTC. The chain uses TRBV11-2 and TRBJ2-1, with 9 bases aligning to TRBD2. Germline CDR1 SGHAT, CDR2 FQNNGV. The CDR3 is 21 residues long. The junction had 21 bases not matched to a gene; V was cut back by 2 bases and J by 4 bases.

This chain connects TRBV16 to TRBJ1-5; D unclear. Germline V gene sequence: CDR1 KGHSY, CDR2 FQNENV. CDR3 length: 13 residues. Trimming cost V 6 bases and J 0 bases, with 6 bases left between them. The chain's CDR3 is CASRQNSNQPQHF. The CDR3 DNA reads TGTGCCAGCAGACAGAATAGCAATCAGCCCCAGCATTTT.

In its sample, this clonotype was seen many times. The rearrangement joins TRBV4-2 to TRBJ2-5; TRBD2 aligns across 9 bases. V lost 0 bases and J lost 2; bases outside the gene matches: 7. CDR3 length equals 17 residues. Germline V gene lookup returns CDR1 LGHNA and CDR2 YNFKEQ. CDR3 loop: CASSQEGAGGGQETQYF. CDR3 sequence (DNA): TGTGCCAGCAGCCAAGAAGGAGCGGGAGGAGGGCAAGAGACCCAGTACTTC.

This chain links TRBV11-2 with TRBJ2-2; TRBD2 matches 7 bases. V was pared by 1 base and J by 0 bases, with 5 bases of the junction left unmatched. The CDR3 has 17 residues. CDR1 and CDR2 (germline): SGHAT, FQNNGV. The CDR3 nucleotides are TGTGCCAGCAGCTTAGTGAAACTAGCGACGAACACCGGGGAGCTGTTTTTT. Translated: CASSLVKLATNTGELFF.

The rearrangement joins TRBV28 to TRBJ2-3; D is unresolved. The CDR3 consists of 12 residues. Germline V lookup: CDR1 MDHEN, CDR2 SYDVKM. V lost 2 bases, J lost 7 bases, and 7 bases lay in between. CDR3 bases: TGTGCCAGCAGTTTACTACAGAATACGCAGTATTTT. Its translation is CASSLLQNTQYF.

This chain joins TRBV6-2 or TRBV6-3 and TRBJ1-1; 7 bases fit TRBD1. V was clipped by 4 bases and J by 1 base; unmatched bases: 9. This CDR3 contains 16 residues. Germline CDR1 is MNHEY and CDR2 is SVGEGT. DNA of the CDR3: TGTGCCAGCAGTTCCGGGACAGCCTTGGGGAACACTGAAGCTTTCTTT. Translating gives CASSSGTALGNTEAFF.

The chain links TRBV6-2 or TRBV6-3 to TRBJ2-2, with D tentatively TRBD1 (6 bases). The V and J ends lost 2 bases and 7 bases respectively, with 14 bases between them. This CDR3 is built from 15 residues. CDR1 and CDR2 (germline): MNHEY, SVGEGT. The CDR3 bases are TGTGCCAGCAGTTACGAAGCGCCAGGGGTCGGGGAGCTGTTTTTT. This sequence encodes CASSYEAPGVGELFF.

The table lists this clonotype with a count of one. The J gene is TRBJ2-2, the V gene TRBV20-1, with TRBD2 matching over 9 bases. The V gene's germline CDR1 is DFQATT and CDR2 SNEGSKA (reference sequence). This CDR3 region has 16 residues. V shed 1 base and J 2 bases; nucleotides not matched to a gene: 5. This CDR3 reads CSARVAGVGNTGELFF. The CDR3 DNA reads TGCAGTGCTAGAGTAGCGGGAGTGGGTAACACCGGGGAGCTGTTTTTT.

There are a few counts of this clonotype. The V call is TRBV15, the J call TRBJ1-1; the D gene is possibly TRBD1 (5 bases). The V gene's germline CDR1 is LNHNV and CDR2 YYDKDF (reference sequence). The CDR3 consists of 16 residues. Trimming shortened V by 0 bases and J by 10 bases, and 21 bases separated the two germline ends. In DNA, the CDR3 is TGTGCCACCAGCAGAGATATCCCTTCTCCGGGGCCTGGAGCTTTCTTT. It is translated as CATSRDIPSPGPGAFF.

The genes are TRBV6-5 and TRBJ1-2; perhaps TRBD1 as D (5 bases). This CDR3 is built from 15 residues. Germline loops: CDR1 MNHEY, CDR2 SVGAGI. V was clipped by 7 bases and J by 0 bases, with 15 bases between them. CDR3: CASKKGTEANYGYTF. CDR3 DNA: TGTGCCAGCAAGAAGGGGACCGAAGCTAACTATGGCTACACCTTC.

The chain uses TRBV18 and TRBJ2-5; TRBD2 aligns across 7 bases. Near its end, the DNA agrees better with TRBJ2-1, so the J call may be wrong. CDR3 size: 16 residues. Germline CDR1 is KGHSH and CDR2 is LQKENI. The CDR3 DNA reads as TGTGCCAGCTCACCACCCTTAGCGGGTGCACAAGAGACCCAGTTCTTC. Its protein is CASSPPLAGAQETQFF.